This T cell receptor beta chain was recovered during a study of cytomegalovirus exposure and HLA in healthy donors (TCRdb year 2017). For the study in its entirety: In an earlier analysis of approximately 500 of the donors, about 260 Gb of sequence data and 100 million or so unique TCR beta sequences from approximately 180 million T cells were reported. An early release covering 550 to 650 HLA-typed donors comprised approximately 290 gigabases of sequencing data and 85 million to 100 million unique TCR sequences. Of the 350 to 400 genotyped donors, about 80% fell in the genetic ancestry cluster associated with self-reported Caucasian donors. The study was designed to test whether signatures of past pathogen exposure could be identified by cataloging public T cell receptors. The T cell repertoires of under 750 subjects were profiled by immunosequencing and related to cytomegalovirus serostatus. Besides the first cohort of roughly 640 subjects, a separate validation cohort made up of roughly 130 different subjects was used. To predict cytomegalovirus infection status, the study brought together high-throughput TCR immunosequencing, statistical association of individual TCRs with disease status, and machine learning. A later analysis re-analyzed previously published TCR beta repertoires from 660 or so donors and added high-resolution HLA genotyping to study TCR occurrence patterns. In the later analysis, no new phenotypic data were used to find candidate immune exposures; instead, reliance was placed on TCR beta sequences and their occurrence across donors. An earlier analysis of some 500 of the donors used high-throughput TCR beta sequencing to judge whether each TCR beta V gene segment behaved as functional or pseudogenic. Donor age, sex, ethnicity and CMV serostatus were collected together with the repertoire data. Genome-wide SNP genotypes for about 65% of the 666 donors were used in a later genetic analysis, which treated that subset as a discovery cohort. Every repertoire in the discovery cohort had been generated on one and the same sequencing platform. HLA typing covered class I and class II loci at four-digit resolution. Typing coverage varied by locus: about 629-630 donors for A, B, C, DRB1 and DQB1; approximately 560 for DQA1; some 610 for DPA1; approximately 450 for DPB1. Roughly 5 DR-DQ haplotypes were handled as single units for association and clustering because linkage in the cohort was strong. Among 300 to 500 genotyped donors of the cohort, an average of around 240,000 unique TCR beta nucleotide sequences was sequenced per donor, of which about 18% were non-productive. Broader findings and caveats from the paper: Linkage disequilibrium might explain the correlated functional status among segregating V segments, but an unknown experimental factor could not be ruled out. A further reported finding was that TCR beta sequences accurately predicted the HLA-A and HLA-B alleles for most subjects in the first cohort. The classifier was reported to diagnose cytomegalovirus status with high specificity and sensitivity in both the original and validation cohorts. In vitro tests confirmed that a few of the cytomegalovirus-associated TCR beta chains recognize cytomegalovirus antigens. Because HLA typing was missing for some donors at each locus, association tests included only the typed subset. Several of the top co-occurrence clusters appeared to be linked to parvovirus B19, influenza, CMV and Epstein-Barr virus, according to a later analysis. Because counts were too low, roughly 18 rarely observed V segments, including chromosome 9 orphons, were left out of the earlier analysis of some 640 of the donors. A cluster of highly shared sequence variants was judged likely to represent a technical artifact of the sequencing pipeline. Sequencing depth was assumed to be roughly uniform across donors in the presence/absence analyses, though that assumption may not hold. The study gave a list of 150 to 200 TCR beta chains associated with cytomegalovirus. In a later genetic analysis, a missense DCLRE1C variant was associated with V-gene and J-gene trimming of TCR beta chains, and the association was replicated in an independent cohort. In an earlier analysis of around 500 of the donors, most TCR beta V segments appeared in productive rearrangements about 87% or about 30% of the time, broadly matching IMGT annotations. Immune exposure information for the cohort was limited to CMV serostatus. A later genetic analysis reported fewer N-insertions in productive TCRs among donors in an Asian-associated ancestry cluster than the roughly 670-donor mean. Strong co-occurrence of HLA alleles, especially DR and DQ, made assigning TCR associations to individual alleles difficult. In this cohort, only TCR beta chains were sequenced, and detectable features were limited by the absence of alpha or paired-chain data. A later analysis found that TCR association rates varied across HLA loci, with DRB1 alleles showing the most associated TCRs and HLA-C alleles the fewest. Most TCR sequences were observed very rarely across donors, whereas some public TCRs were present in many individuals. In a later analysis, some 18,000 TCR beta sequences were associated with specific HLA alleles at a false discovery rate of 0.05. In a later analysis, HLA-associated TCR beta chains were found to be more clonally expanded and to have lower generation probabilities than equally common non-associated chains. Some IMGT-functional V segments, including TRBV6-2 and TRBV6-3, could not be distinguished by the 87-base-pair reads and were therefore excluded. According to a later analysis, most CMV-associated TCR beta chains appeared to be HLA-restricted, and the HLA associations seemed to be driven largely by CMV exposure. The authors suggested that the approach could potentially be generalized to other disease states and immunological phenotypes.

The CDR3 goes from the cysteine to the phenylalanine over 13 residues. Only CDR3 DNA remains: 39 bases, in frame from the first base. V lost 10 bases and J lost 4 bases; the stretch between them is 14 bases long. The germline V gene supplies CDR1 MNHNS and CDR2 SASEGT. The cohort consisted of hundreds of healthy bone marrow donors. All cohort members were sampled while nominally healthy, although unrecorded immune exposures were likely present. The donor tested CMV seronegative and was one of the 352 seronegative cohort members. A peripheral blood sample was provided by each donor, and peripheral blood mononuclear cells were used for TCR beta sequencing. Genomic DNA was extracted from the blood cell samples with the Qiagen DNeasy Blood Extraction Kit. Library preparation used the immunoSEQ multiplex PCR assay. For the multiplex PCR, a mixture combining 60 forward primers for TCR Vbeta segments and 13 reverse primers for TCR Jbeta segments was used. Amplification of the CDR3 region of rearranged TCR beta genes was performed with a multiplex PCR assay on genomic DNA. The Illumina HiSeq System was used to sequence the amplified TCR beta libraries as 87-base-pair reads. The paper's processing steps were these. A later analysis counted about 80 million unique TCR beta chains across the 650 to 800 repertoires, and some 11 million of these chains were shared by at least two donors. Raw reads were error-corrected and collapsed into unique sequences with a nearest-neighbor algorithm that merged closely related sequences to remove PCR and sequencing errors. CDR3 sequences were aligned to IMGT reference sequences to assign V, D and J gene segments. Each retained sequence needed at least a six-nucleotide match to both a V gene segment and a J gene segment. A rearrangement was called productive if the CDR3 had no stop codons and remained in frame with V and J, and every other rearrangement was called non-productive. CDR3 was defined by IMGT convention, running from the second conserved V-encoded cysteine to the conserved J-encoded phenylalanine. Sequences without an unambiguous match to a single V gene segment were excluded from the earlier analysis of a few hundred of the donors. In an earlier analysis of some 590 of the donors, V segments were called functional above 56.7% productive rearrangements and were called segregating when the between-donor standard deviation exceeded 5%. A statistical classification framework was built for diagnosing cytomegalovirus status from the catalog of TCR beta chain sequences. V and J gene assignment, in a later analysis, came from comparing TCR nucleotide sequences with IMGT/GENE-DB human TR gene sequences. The TCRdist pipeline was used in a later analysis to assign CDR3 sequences and most-parsimonious VDJ recombination scenarios. In a later analysis, each TCR beta chain was defined by its CDR3 amino acid sequence together with its V-gene family, and reads without a unique V-gene family were excluded. A later analysis removed several hundred highly shared, low-generation-probability nucleotide sequences to deal with suspected cross-contamination and a sequencing artifact. For each public chain, a later analysis derived a clonal expansion index from normalized ranks of inferred template counts within each repertoire. A later analysis computed generation probabilities with a VDJ recombination model fitted to out-of-frame rearrangements, and checked the results against IGoR. In a later analysis, hypergeometric tests were used to score TCR-TCR, TCR-HLA and TCR-CMV co-occurrence, with a repertoire-size bias correction applied to TCR pairs. False discovery rates were estimated in a later analysis by permuting HLA or CMV assignments 20 times. In a later analysis, co-occurring TCRs were grouped using DBSCAN, and TCRdist sequence similarity was added for clustering within HLA-allele-positive subsets. Repertoires with fewer than 30,000 or more than 120,000 public chains were left out of co-occurrence clustering, as were five repertoires with anomalous nucleotide sharing. TCRdb took over this immuneACCESS table, retaining in-frame rearrangements with V and J assigned. Such tables are incomplete; in checked studies, under half of the missing clones stem from an unresolved V gene, and the remainder is unexplained. V and J calls and clone size are copied from that table; D and trimming were computed from the DNA. The sample table contains 120,000 to 150,000 clones; only one count was recorded for 75% to 80% of them. The ten largest clones capture around 0.7% of the sample.

A word on this clone: No antigen is known for it. The record has no base qualities; no much larger clone is one base away.

The sample consisted of PBMCs. This receptor was obtained from a male donor in good health and CMV-seronegative. The chain couples TRBV6-1 to TRBJ1-5, and perhaps TRBD1 as D gene, on 6 matching bases. The CDR3 corresponds to CAISDRSNQPQHF. The DNA sequence is TGTGCCATCTCAGACAGGAGTAATCAGCCCCAGCATTTT.